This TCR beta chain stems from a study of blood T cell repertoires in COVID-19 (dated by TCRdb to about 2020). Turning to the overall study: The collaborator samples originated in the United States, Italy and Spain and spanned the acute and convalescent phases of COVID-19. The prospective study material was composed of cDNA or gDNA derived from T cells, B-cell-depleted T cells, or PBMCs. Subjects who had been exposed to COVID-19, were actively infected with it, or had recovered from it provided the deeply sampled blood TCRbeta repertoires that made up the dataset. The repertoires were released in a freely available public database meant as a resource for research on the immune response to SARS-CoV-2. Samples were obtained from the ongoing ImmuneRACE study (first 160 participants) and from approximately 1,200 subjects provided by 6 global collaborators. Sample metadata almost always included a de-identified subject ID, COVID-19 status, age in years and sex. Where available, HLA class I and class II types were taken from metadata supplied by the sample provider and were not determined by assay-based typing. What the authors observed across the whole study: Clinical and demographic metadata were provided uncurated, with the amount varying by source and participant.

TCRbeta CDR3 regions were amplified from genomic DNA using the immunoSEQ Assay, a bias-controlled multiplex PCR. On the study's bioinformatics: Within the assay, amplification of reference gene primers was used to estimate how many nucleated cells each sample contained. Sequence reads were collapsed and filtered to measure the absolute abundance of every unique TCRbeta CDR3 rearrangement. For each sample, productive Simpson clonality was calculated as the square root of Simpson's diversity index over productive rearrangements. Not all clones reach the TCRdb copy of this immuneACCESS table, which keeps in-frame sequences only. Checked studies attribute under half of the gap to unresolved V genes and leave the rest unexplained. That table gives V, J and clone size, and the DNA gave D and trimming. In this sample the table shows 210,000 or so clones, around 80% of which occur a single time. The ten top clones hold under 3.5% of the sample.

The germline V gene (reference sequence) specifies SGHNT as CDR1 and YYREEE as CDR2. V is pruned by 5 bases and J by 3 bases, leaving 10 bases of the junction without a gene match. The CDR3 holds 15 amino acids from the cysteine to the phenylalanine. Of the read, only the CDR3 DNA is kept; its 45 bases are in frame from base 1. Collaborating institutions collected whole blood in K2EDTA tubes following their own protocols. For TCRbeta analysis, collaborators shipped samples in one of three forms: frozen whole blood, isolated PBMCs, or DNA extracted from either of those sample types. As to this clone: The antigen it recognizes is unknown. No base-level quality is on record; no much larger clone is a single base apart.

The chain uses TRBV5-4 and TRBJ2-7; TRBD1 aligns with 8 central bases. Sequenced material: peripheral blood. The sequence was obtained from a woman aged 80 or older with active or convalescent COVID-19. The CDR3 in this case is CASRKGQGELYEQYF. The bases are TGTGCCAGCAGAAAAGGACAGGGTGAACTCTACGAGCAGTACTTC.